Each of the 9 T cell receptor beta chains below was sequenced from the same sample in a study of CD8+CD57+ T cells in acquired aplastic anemia. Genomic DNA was employed as the template in profiling TCR beta VDJ and CDR3. TCRdb re-analysed the reads in MiXCR, keeping a single row per CDR3 protein. The repertoire has about 400,000 distinct CDR3 sequences, 65% to 75% of them found once; the top ten carry around 4%. Sequences were obtained from sorted CD4+, CD8+, or CD8+CD57+ T cells (not recorded which) from PBMCs. All receptors come from a human donor in good health, serving as a control.

This clonotype occurred many times. In DNA, the CDR3 is TGTGCCAGCAGCTCTTCGCTGGGGCCGTCCTACGAGCAGTACTTC. This encodes CASSSSLGPSYEQYF. The chain is built from TRBV7-6 and TRBJ2-7; perhaps TRBD1 as D (5 bases). Between the trimmed V and J ends, which lost 4 bases and 1 base, there was a span of 14 bases. This CDR3 contains 15 residues. CDR1 and CDR2 (germline): SGHVS, FNYEAQ. Full variable domain (missing parts from reference TRBV7-6 and TRBJ2-7): GAGVSQSPRYKVTKRGQDVALRCDPISGHVSLYWYRQALGQGPEFLTYFNYEAQQDKSGLPNDRFSAERPEGSISTLTIQRTEQRDSAMYRCASSSSLGPSYEQYFGPGTRLTVT.

This clonotype appeared once. The rearrangement uses TRBV20-1 and TRBJ2-1; tentatively, D is TRBD2 (6 bases). The CDR3 runs to 16 residues. V was trimmed by 5 bases and J by 6 bases, leaving 23 bases between them. CDR1 is DFQATT, CDR2 SNEGSKA, per germline (reference sequence). DNA of the CDR3: TGCAGTGCTCGAGTACCTAGCTGGGACTCGGGCAATGAGCAGTTCTTC. It specifies CSARVPSWDSGNEQFF.

This rearrangement joins TRBV7-3 to TRBJ1-4; 7 nucleotides line up with TRBD1. Unmatched junction bases numbered 15, after V lost 6 bases and J lost 14 bases. The length of the CDR3 is 14 residues. Germline CDR1 is SGHTA and CDR2 is FQGTGA. The CDR3: CASSGGTDNDTLFF. The CDR3 DNA is TGTGCCAGCAGTGGAGGGACAGATAATGACACCCTGTTTTTT.

This clonotype was recorded at least ten times. The chain combines TRBV9 with TRBJ1-2; D perhaps matches TRBD1 (5 bases). The CDR3 consists of 13 residues. Looked up from germline, CDR1 is SGDLS and CDR2 is YYNGEE. V dropped 0 bases and J dropped 8 bases, with 11 bases sitting between them. DNA of the CDR3: TGTGCCAGCAGCGTAGATAGGGACGGGGGCTACACCTTC. It specifies CASSVDRDGGYTF. The variable domain in full, completed from reference TRBV9 and TRBJ1-2, reads DSGVTQTPKHLITATGQRVTLRCSPRSGDLSVYWYQQSLDQGLQFLIQYYNGEERAKGNILERFSAQQFPDLHSELNLSSLELGDSALYFCASSVDRDGGYTFGSGTRLTVV.

The chain links TRBV5-1 to TRBJ2-3; 7 positions match TRBD1. The length of the CDR3 is 14 residues. The germline V gene encodes CDR1 SGHRS and CDR2 YFSETQ. V dropped 3 bases and J dropped 2; count of bases not matched to a gene: 3. CDR3 nucleotides: TGCGCCAGCAGCTCCGGGACAGCCACAGATACGCAGTATTTT. Encoded protein: CASSSGTATDTQYF.

Details on this clonotype: An end of the junction does not agree with germline; a read error may underlie this. This sequence joins TRBV10-3 and TRBJ2-3, with D maybe TRBD2 (5 bases). In germline, CDR1 is ENHRY, CDR2 SYGVKD. This CDR3 region has 13 residues. The CDR3 nucleotides are TGTGCCAGCAGTTATAGCGCCACGAATACGCAGTATTTT. Residues: CASSYSATNTQYF.

This clonotype was seen a single time. V and J are TRBV7-3 and TRBJ1-1; a weak D match, TRBD1 (5 bases). The CDR3 runs to 13 residues. Trimming pared 2 bases from V and 4 bases from J, leaving 8 bases between. CDR1 and CDR2 from the germline V gene are SGHTA and FQGTGA. This chain's CDR3 is CASSLSGFTEAFF. In nucleotides, the CDR3 is TGTGCCAGCAGCTTATCAGGGTTCACTGAAGCTTTCTTT.

This clonotype has a handful of counts. The junction departs from germline at one end; a sequencing error may be responsible. V gene TRBV10-3 combines with J gene TRBJ1-3; D gene uncertain. Germline lookup yields CDR1 ENHRY and CDR2 SYGVKD. The CDR3 is 12 residues long. The CDR3 DNA is TGTGCCAGCAGAACCTCTGGAAACGCCATATATTTT. Protein: CASRTSGNAIYF.

The genes are TRBV10-2 and TRBJ2-3; perhaps TRBD2 as D (6 bases). Germline CDR1 and CDR2: WSHSY and SAAADI. Trimming took 0 bases from V and 6 from J, leaving 13 bases between them. The CDR3 runs 15 residues. For the CDR3, the DNA is TGCGCCAGCAGTGAGTCGGCGGGGCCCCCCGATACGCAGTATTTT. It translates to CASSESAGPPDTQYF.